The rows below give T cell receptor beta chains drawn from one sample of a study of radiotherapy plus CTLA-4 blockade in lung cancer. TCRdb's table, derived via immunoSEQ multiplex PCR, lists solely in-frame clones and lacks some. The sample carries around 24,000 clones, approximately 70% recorded once. The sequenced sample was peripheral blood, obtained from a patient treated with radiotherapy plus ipilimumab. These receptors were taken from a human donor with non-small cell lung cancer who had stable disease on radiotherapy plus ipilimumab. CDR3s include the opening cysteine and the closing phenylalanine or tryptophan. D genes are given only for firm matches. Size tells how often a clone was seen (once, few, many) or the class of an expanded clone, and some rows leave it out.

j_call v_call d_call clone_size cdr3_aa cdr3_nt
TRBJ1-1 TRBV5-4 TRBD1 once CASSAGTGWRAEAFF TGTGCCAGCAGCGCGGGGACAGGGTGGAGAGCTGAAGCTTTCTTT
TRBJ1-1 TRBV11-3 - - CASSLDWVVKNTEAFF TGTGCCAGCAGCTTAGATTGGGTAGTAAAGAACACTGAAGCTTTCTTT
TRBJ1-2 TRBV4-3 - once CASSQELLNYGYTF TGCGCCAGCAGCCAAGAGTTGCTTAACTATGGCTACACCTTC
TRBJ1-1 TRBV27 - - CASSIGTMNTEAFF TGTGCCAGCAGTATAGGGACGATGAACACTGAAGCTTTCTTT
TRBJ2-3 TRBV29-1 - - CSVDRDSTDTQYF TGCAGCGTTGATAGGGACAGCACAGATACGCAGTATTTT
TRBJ2-1 TRBV7-2 - medium-sized CASSGTFGGTYNEQFF TGTGCCAGCAGCGGGACCTTCGGCGGGACCTACAATGAGCAGTTCTTC
TRBJ1-5 TRBV19 TRBD1 medium-sized CASSILHRRPGGVSNQPQHF TGTGCCAGTAGTATTCTCCACCGACGGCCAGGGGGGGTGAGCAATCAGCCCCAGCATTTT
TRBJ2-3 TRBV10-1 TRBD2 - CASSESKGGRADTQYF TGCGCCAGCAGTGAGTCGAAGGGCGGGAGGGCAGATACGCAGTATTTT
TRBJ1-4 TRBV7-9 - few CASSPLQQATNEKLFF TGTGCCAGCAGCCCCCTCCAACAGGCAACTAATGAAAAACTGTTTTTT
TRBJ1-4 TRBV5-8 - - CASSLEWAATNEKLFF TGTGCCAGCAGCTTGGAATGGGCCGCAACTAATGAAAAACTGTTTTTT
TRBJ1-4 TRBV6-5 TRBD1 few CASLKGTENEKLFF TGTGCCAGCCTCAAAGGGACAGAGAATGAAAAACTGTTTTTT
TRBJ1-4 TRBV15 TRBD1 - CATSTGTAIQTRVF TGTGCCACCTCTACCGGGACAGCCATACAAACGAGGGTTTTT
TRBJ1-1 TRBV6-5 - - CASSPGPSLYFF TGTGCCAGCAGCCCCGGACCGTCCCTCTACTTCTTT
TRBJ2-7 TRBV11-3 - - CASSGRTPVYEQYF TGTGCCAGCAGCGGCAGGACACCAGTCTACGAGCAGTACTTC
TRBJ2-1 TRBV28 - few CASRDRYEQFF TGTGCCAGCAGGGACCGTTATGAGCAGTTCTTC
TRBJ2-1 TRBV5-5 TRBD1 - CASSLVVDRDGLGQFF TGTGCCAGCAGCTTGGTAGTGGACAGGGACGGATTGGGGCAGTTCTTC
TRBJ1-5 TRBV6-6 - - CASSPGWNQPQHF TGTGCCAGCAGTCCCGGTTGGAATCAGCCCCAGCATTTT
TRBJ2-1 TRBV27 TRBD1 - CASSAGTGYNEQFF TGTGCCAGCAGCGCCGGGACAGGGTACAATGAGCAGTTCTTC
TRBJ1-5 TRBV28 - - CASSTRRETGQPQHF TGTGCCAGCAGCACTAGGAGAGAAACGGGTCAGCCCCAGCATTTT
TRBJ2-1 TRBV18 TRBD2 - CASSPSGSNEQFF TGTGCCAGCTCACCGAGCGGGAGCAATGAGCAGTTCTTC
TRBJ1-3 TRBV30 - - CAWREWGSGNTIYF TGTGCCTGGAGGGAATGGGGCTCTGGAAACACCATATATTTT
TRBJ1-2 TRBV7-2 - - CASSLGGSANYGYTF TGTGCCAGCAGCTTAGGGGGGTCAGCTAACTATGGCTACACCTTC
TRBJ1-4 TRBV7-2 - - CASSPFRGVGEKLFF TGTGCCAGCAGCCCCTTCAGGGGTGTAGGGGAAAAACTGTTTTTT
TRBJ2-4 TRBV5-4 TRBD2 medium-sized CATREQAKNIQYF TGTGCCACGCGGGAGCAAGCCAAAAACATTCAGTACTTC
TRBJ1-1 TRBV15 - - CATRDRLNTEAFF TGTGCCACCAGGGACAGATTGAACACTGAAGCTTTCTTT
TRBJ1-2 TRBV18 - - CASSRDAANYGYTF TGTGCCAGCTCAAGGGACGCAGCTAACTATGGCTACACCTTC
TRBJ1-2 TRBV4-3 - - CASSQRAASGGYTF TGCGCCAGCAGCCAACGGGCAGCGTCAGGGGGCTACACCTTC
TRBJ1-4 TRBV19 - - CATSQRGTTNEKLFF TGTGCCACCTCTCAGAGGGGGACGACTAATGAAAAACTGTTTTTT
TRBJ1-1 TRBV2 TRBD1 - CASRRTGHGTEAFF TGTGCCAGCAGACGGACAGGGCATGGCACTGAAGCTTTCTTT
TRBJ1-2 TRBV11-2 - - CASSKEGDGYTF TGTGCCAGCAGCAAAGAAGGGGATGGCTACACCTTC
TRBJ2-7 TRBV29-1 TRBD1 - CSGTPGTGVGEQYF TGCAGCGGGACCCCCGGGACAGGGGTTGGCGAGCAGTACTTC
TRBJ1-1 TRBV7-2 - - CASSLKQNTEAFF TGTGCCAGCAGCTTAAAGCAGAACACTGAAGCTTTCTTT
TRBJ2-7 TRBV5-6 TRBD2 - CASSLSSLAGDREQYF TGTGCCAGCAGCTTGTCGAGCCTAGCGGGAGACCGCGAGCAGTACTTC
TRBJ2-3 TRBV4-2 - - CASSQNPVGTDTQYF TGTGCCAGCAGCCAAAATCCCGTGGGCACAGATACGCAGTATTTT
TRBJ2-1 TRBV28 TRBD1 - CASSYWGQGTYEQFF TGTGCCAGCAGTTACTGGGGACAGGGAACGTATGAGCAGTTCTTC
TRBJ2-1 TRBV2 - - CASREANNEQFF TGTGCCAGCAGGGAGGCCAACAATGAGCAGTTCTTC
TRBJ2-1 TRBV7-2 TRBD2 - CASSLLAGTSSYNEQFF TGTGCCAGCAGCTTACTAGCGGGAACTAGCTCCTACAATGAGCAGTTCTTC
TRBJ1-3 TRBV5-1 - - CASSSRTGTGNTIYF TGCGCCAGCAGCTCCCGGACTGGTACTGGAAACACCATATATTTT
TRBJ2-1 TRBV9 - - CASSVDGREYNEQFF TGTGCCAGCAGCGTAGATGGTAGGGAGTACAATGAGCAGTTCTTC
TRBJ1-1 TRBV28 - - CASSEIPGGPWSVTEAFF TGTGCCAGCAGTGAGATTCCCGGGGGACCTTGGTCGGTCACTGAAGCTTTCTTT
TRBJ2-2 TRBV5-1 - few CASSPRQDTGELFF TGCGCCAGCAGCCCGCGGCAGGACACCGGGGAGCTGTTTTTT
TRBJ2-7 TRBV27 - few CASGGQRSYEQYF TGTGCCAGCGGCGGACAGCGTTCCTACGAGCAGTACTTC
TRBJ1-1 TRBV5-1 - - CASSSSAQNTEAFF TGCGCCAGCAGCTCCTCAGCCCAGAACACTGAAGCTTTCTTT
TRBJ1-4 TRBV28 - - CASRGGDLNEKLFF TGTGCCAGCAGGGGAGGGGATTTGAATGAAAAACTGTTTTTT
TRBJ1-5 TRBV4-1 - - CASSQEGRWAQHF TGCGCCAGCAGCCAAGAAGGAAGGTGGGCCCAGCATTTT
TRBJ1-5 TRBV28 TRBD1 once CASVRGGVNQPQHF TGTGCCAGCGTTCGAGGGGGCGTCAATCAGCCCCAGCATTTT
TRBJ2-2 TRBV5-1 TRBD1 - CASSWTGGNTGELFF TGCGCCAGCAGCTGGACAGGGGGCAACACCGGGGAGCTGTTTTTT
TRBJ2-1 TRBV2 TRBD2 - CASSEASGKSSYNEQFF TGTGCCAGCAGTGAGGCTAGCGGAAAGAGCTCCTACAATGAGCAGTTCTTC
TRBJ2-3 TRBV19 - - CASSPLGDTQYF TGTGCCAGTAGCCCCCTCGGGGATACGCAGTATTTT
TRBJ2-1 TRBV7-3 TRBD2 few CASSLFSASGRGNEQFF TGTGCCAGCAGCTTATTTTCCGCTAGCGGGAGAGGCAATGAGCAGTTCTTC
TRBJ2-7 TRBV7-9 - - CASSWAYEQYF TGTGCCAGCAGCTGGGCCTACGAGCAGTACTTC
TRBJ2-3 TRBV19 TRBD2 - CASSASSGGSTDTQYF TGTGCCAGTAGTGCGTCTAGCGGGGGGAGCACAGATACGCAGTATTTT
TRBJ2-3 TRBV9 - - CASSVELTTHSGTDTQYF TGTGCCAGCAGCGTAGAGCTGACTACGCATTCGGGCACAGATACGCAGTATTTT
TRBJ1-3 TRBV14 - - CASSQKGGVDGNTIYF TGTGCCAGCAGCCAAAAAGGAGGGGTTGATGGAAACACCATATATTTT
TRBJ1-3 TRBV5-4 - - CASSSGTAPGNTIYF TGTGCCAGCAGTTCCGGGACCGCACCTGGAAACACCATATATTTT